Following are 27 T cell receptor beta chains from one sample sequenced in a study of blood T cell repertoires in COVID-19 (dated by TCRdb to the early 2020s). The library was produced with the immunoSEQ multiplex PCR assay. Sourced from immuneACCESS, this table was stored by TCRdb with only in-frame sequences that have V and J called. A share of the clones is absent; for the studies checked, an unresolved V gene accounts for under half, and the remainder has no known explanation. For this sample the table gives around 170,000 clones, of which more than 70% were detected only once. The ten largest clones add up to 3.5% to 5% of the sample. The sequencing input was peripheral blood. These receptors were obtained from a young woman with acute or convalescent COVID-19.

The CDR3 DNA is TGTGCCAGCAGCCAAGACGCGGGGAATATTAATGAGCAGTTCTTC. This encodes CASSQDAGNINEQFF. This chain joins TRBV4-2 and TRBJ2-1; D is perhaps TRBD2 (6 bases). The CDR3 consists of 15 residues. Trimming took off 0 bases at V and 7 bases at J, with 13 bases between the two ends. CDR1 and CDR2 (germline): LGHNA, YNFKEQ.

V is TRBV19 and J is TRBJ1-5; D not resolved. The V gene's germline CDR1 is LNHDA and CDR2 SQIVND (reference sequence). The V gene lost 3 bases and the J gene lost 3 bases, with 9 bases spanning the gap. This CDR3 has 14 residues. The CDR3 sequence: CASSMRNNNQPQHF. CDR3 in DNA: TGTGCCAGTAGTATGAGAAATAACAATCAGCCCCAGCATTTT. The full variable domain, its missing parts supplied by reference TRBV19 and TRBJ1-5, is DGGITQSPKYLFRKEGQNVTLSCEQNLNHDAMYWYRQDPGQGLRLIYYSQIVNDFQKGDIAEGYSVSREKKESFPLTVTSAQKNPTAFYLCASSMRNNNQPQHFGDGTRLSIL.

This sequence joins TRBV5-1 and TRBJ2-1; 14 bases fit TRBD2. After removal of 4 bases from V and 8 bases from J, the junction contained 8 bases not matched to a gene. This CDR3 has 16 residues. Germline assignment: CDR1 SGHRS and CDR2 YFSETQ. The CDR3 nucleotides are TGCGCCAGCAGCAGGTCGACTAGCGGGAGGGCCGATGAGCAGTTCTTC. Translation: CASSRSTSGRADEQFF.

The chain joins TRBV27 to TRBJ2-7; D is undetermined. Looked up from germline, CDR1 is MNHEY and CDR2 is SMNVEV (reference sequence). Trimming removed 5 bases at V and 1 base at J, with 12 bases between. CDR3 size: 14 residues. CDR3 in amino acids: CASSTSWASYEQYF. CDR3 nucleotides: TGTGCCAGCAGTACCTCCTGGGCTTCCTACGAGCAGTACTTC.

V is TRBV28 and J is TRBJ2-5; a possible D gene is TRBD1 (6 bases). The germline V gene encodes CDR1 MDHEN and CDR2 SYDVKM. Trimming took off 5 bases at V and 1 base at J, with 11 bases between the two ends. The length of the CDR3 is 14 residues. CDR3 nucleotide sequence: TGTGCCAGCAGTGAGTCGACAGGCCAAGAGACCCAGTACTTC. Translating gives CASSESTGQETQYF.

The J gene is TRBJ1-2, the V gene TRBV15; D unclear. CDR1 and CDR2 from the germline V gene are LNHNV and YYDKDF (reference sequence). V was shortened by 0 bases and J by 2 bases, with 4 bases between the two germline ends. CDR3 length: 13 amino acids. CDR3 sequence reads: CATSRDLNYGYTF. The CDR3 nucleotides are TGTGCCACCAGCAGAGATCTGAACTATGGCTACACCTTC.

The chain combines TRBV2 with TRBJ2-2; possibly TRBD2 for D (6 bases). Trimming removed 4 bases at V and 6 bases at J, with 12 bases between. Germline loops: CDR1 SNHLY, CDR2 FYNNEI. CDR3 size: 14 residues. The CDR3 sequence is CASSVEWRAGELFF. CDR3 bases: TGTGCCAGCAGTGTTGAGTGGAGGGCCGGGGAGCTGTTTTTT. Full variable domain (remainder filled in from reference TRBV2 and TRBJ2-2): EPEVTQTPSHQVTQMGQEVILRCVPISNHLYFYWYRQILGQKVEFLVSFYNNEISEKSEIFDDQFSVERPDGSNFTLKIRSTKLEDSAMYFCASSVEWRAGELFFGEGSRLTVL.

The rearrangement uses TRBV5-4 and TRBJ1-3; 7 bases agree with TRBD1. The V gene end was trimmed by 4 bases and the J gene end by 4 bases; junction bases not matched to a gene: 5. The CDR3 runs 14 residues. CDR1 is SGHNT and CDR2 is YYREEE in the germline V gene (reference sequence). CDR3 in amino acids: CASSEGARGNTIYF. The CDR3 DNA sequence: TGTGCCAGCAGCGAGGGGGCGCGAGGAAACACCATATATTTT.

The chain uses TRBV2 and TRBJ1-1; weak D call: TRBD1 (5 bases). Germline V lookup: CDR1 SNHLY, CDR2 FYNNEI. V lost 6 bases and J lost 4, with 6 bases in between. The CDR3 runs 11 residues. The CDR3 loop is CASRGGTEAFF. CDR3 nucleotides: TGTGCCAGCAGGGGGGGCACTGAAGCTTTCTTT.

The chain uses TRBV30 and TRBJ2-1, with a weak D call TRBD1 (6 bases). The CDR3 is made up of 14 amino acids. Germline-derived CDR1 and CDR2 are GTSNPN and SVGIG (reference sequence). Trimming removed 4 bases at V and 7 bases at J, with 17 bases between. CDR3 coding DNA: TGTGCCTGGACGGGGTCCTTGAGGGGGAATGAGCAGTTCTTC. It specifies CAWTGSLRGNEQFF.

The chain uses TRBV2 and TRBJ2-7; maybe TRBD2 (6 bases). Germline CDR1 reads SNHLY; CDR2 reads FYNNEI. The V end lost 6 bases, the J end lost 0 bases, and 15 bases lay between the germline ends. There are 15 residues in the CDR3. The CDR3 DNA sequence: TGTGCCAGCAGACGTTTCGGGACTGACTCCTACGAGCAGTACTTC. The encoded protein is CASRRFGTDSYEQYF.

This chain connects TRBV5-1 to TRBJ1-2; the match to TRBD1 covers 8 bases. The CDR3 covers 13 residues. Germline V gives CDR1 SGHRS, CDR2 YFSETQ. V lost 7 bases and J lost 6; bases outside the gene matches: 8. The CDR3 sequence: CASLDRERNGYTF. The CDR3 bases are TGCGCCAGCCTGGACAGGGAAAGGAATGGCTACACCTTC.

The chain uses TRBV3-1 (or the pseudogene TRBV3-2) and TRBJ2-1, with D perhaps TRBD2 (6 bases). Germline CDR1 LGHDT, CDR2 YNNKEL (reference sequence). V was cut by 2 bases and J by 7 bases, with 9 bases left in between. The CDR3 runs 13 residues. The CDR3 sequence is CASSQRGGNEQFF. The DNA for the CDR3 is TGTGCCAGCAGCCAACGGGGAGGAAATGAGCAGTTCTTC.

This clone showed up just once. The chain employs TRBV9 and TRBJ1-3, with unresolved D. The CDR3 sequence is 13 residues long. The germline gives CDR1 SGDLS, CDR2 YYNGEE. V was shortened by 0 bases and J by 4 bases, with 5 bases between the two germline ends. Here the CDR3 DNA reads TGTGCCAGCAGCGTAGGTCTGGGAAACACCATATATTTT. It encodes CASSVGLGNTIYF.

The count of this clone is one. This chain links TRBV3-1 (or the pseudogene TRBV3-2) with TRBJ2-1, with D perhaps TRBD2 (5 bases). Trimming took 4 bases from V and 6 from J, leaving 10 bases between them. Germline CDR1 and CDR2: LGHDT and YNNKEL (reference sequence). The length of the CDR3 is 13 residues. CDR3 protein: CASSLFRGNEQFF. Written as DNA, the CDR3 is TGTGCCAGCAGCCTATTTCGGGGCAATGAGCAGTTCTTC.

The count of this clone is one. V usage is TRBV7-9 and J usage is TRBJ2-1, with D tentatively TRBD1 (6 bases). The length of the CDR3 is 13 residues. V was cut by 2 bases and J by 5 bases, with 7 bases left in between. Looked up from germline, CDR1 is SEHNR and CDR2 is FQNEAQ (reference sequence). CDR3 loop: CASSLRGNNEQFF. In DNA form, the CDR3 reads TGTGCCAGCAGCTTAAGGGGGAACAATGAGCAGTTCTTC.

The rearrangement joins TRBV18 to TRBJ2-3; 11 nucleotides align to TRBD2. The CDR3 sequence is 14 residues long. Germline CDR1 and CDR2: KGHSH and LQKENI. V lost 3 bases and J lost 15; bases outside the gene matches: 11. The CDR3 DNA reads as TGTGCCAGCTCACCCGGGACTAGCGGTCTTAAGGTTTATTTT. It translates to CASSPGTSGLKVYF. Combining the CDR3 with reference TRBV18 and TRBJ2-3 gives the whole variable domain NAGVMQNPRHLVRRRGQEARLRCSPMKGHSHVYWYRQLPEEGLKFMVYLQKENIIDESGMPKERFSAEFPKEGPSILRIQQVVRGDSAAYFCASSPGTSGLKVYFGPGTRLTVL.

The rearrangement joins TRBV20-1 to TRBJ1-5; D not certain. Germline CDR1 reads DFQATT; CDR2 reads SNEGSKA (reference sequence). V lost 3 bases to trimming and J lost 3 bases, with 9 bases between them. The length of the CDR3 is 13 residues. The CDR3 nucleotides are TGCAGTGCTAGTGACACTAACAATCAGCCCCAGCATTTT. This translates into CSASDTNNQPQHF.

This chain links TRBV5-1 with TRBJ2-1; D gene ambiguous. The V end was cut by 9 bases, the J end by 5 bases, with 15 bases between. This CDR3 contains 13 residues. CDR1 and CDR2 (germline): SGHRS, YFSETQ. CDR3 loop: CATSDVRDNEQFF. Written as DNA, the CDR3 is TGCGCCACTTCGGATGTCCGGGACAATGAGCAGTTCTTC.

This chain links TRBV28 with TRBJ2-5, with 11 nucleotides matching TRBD2. V shed 6 bases, J shed 6 bases, and the junction held 6 bases outside the gene matches. From germline, CDR1 is MDHEN and CDR2 SYDVKM. The CDR3 loop spans 14 amino acids. The CDR3 region has the DNA TGTGCCAGCAGCCGTACTAGCGGGAGTAAGACCCAGTACTTC. This translates into CASSRTSGSKTQYF.

Only a few counts were recorded for this clone. The chain is built from TRBV5-1 and TRBJ2-7, with TRBD1 as a possible D gene (6 bases). CDR3 size: 13 residues. Germline V gives CDR1 SGHRS, CDR2 YFSETQ. V lost 6 bases and J 2 bases, leaving 12 bases between the germline ends. This CDR3 is CASNAGGPYEQYF. The CDR3 DNA is TGCGCCAGCAATGCTGGGGGCCCCTACGAGCAGTACTTC.

The chain recombines TRBV6-6 with TRBJ1-3; 7 nucleotides match TRBD1. The CDR3 is 13 residues long. V dropped 5 bases and J dropped 7; count of bases not matched to a gene: 5. The germline V gene encodes CDR1 MNHNY and CDR2 SVGAGI (reference sequence). CDR3 in DNA: TGTGCCAGCAGTATCGGGACAGCGAACACCATATATTTT. Translation gives CASSIGTANTIYF.

This chain uses TRBV30 with TRBJ1-5; possible D gene TRBD1, 5 bases. Germline CDR1 reads GTSNPN; CDR2 reads SVGIG (reference sequence). The length of the CDR3 is 13 residues. The V and J ends lost 1 base and 4 bases respectively, with 8 bases between them. The CDR3 region has the DNA TGTGCCTGGAGTGACAGGAAAAATCAGCCCCAGCATTTT. Its translation: CAWSDRKNQPQHF.

The gene calls are TRBV7-9 and TRBJ2-7; 7 bases are a match to TRBD2. V lost 5 bases and J lost 11; bases outside the gene matches: 18. The CDR3 is 15 residues long. Germline V gene lookup returns CDR1 SEHNR and CDR2 FQNEAQ (reference sequence). The CDR3 is CASSPRGGLVKAEYF. CDR3 bases: TGTGCCAGCAGCCCAAGGGGAGGACTAGTGAAGGCTGAGTACTTC.

A remark on this clone: It is likely a read error, because the conserved phenylalanine at the end of the CDR3 is missing. It is unclear where the CDR3 begins or ends on the DNA, so no DNA is shown, and the CDR3 is as TCRdb lists it. J is TRBJ1-2 and V is TRBV21-1. TRBV21-1 is a recognized pseudogene. The CDR3 sequence runs 9 residues, both termini included. The CDR3 spells CARSRGGSS.

This clone appeared a single time. The chain carries TRBV3-1 (or the pseudogene TRBV3-2) and TRBJ1-1; possibly TRBD1 for D (5 bases). This CDR3 contains 12 residues. Germline V gene data show CDR1 as LGHDT and CDR2 as YNNKEL (reference sequence). Trimming shortened V by 8 bases and J by 1 base, and 8 bases separated the two germline ends. The CDR3 reads CASRDWNTEAFF. CDR3 sequence (DNA): TGTGCCAGCCGGGACTGGAACACTGAAGCTTTCTTT.

The chain employs TRBV5-4 and TRBJ2-1, with 8 positions matching TRBD2. From germline, CDR1 is SGHNT and CDR2 YYREEE (reference sequence). The J segment lost 10 bases and the V segment lost 0 bases, leaving 9 bases of the junction unmatched. CDR3 size: 15 residues. CDR3 loop: CASSLGGLVLLEQFF. In DNA, the CDR3 is TGTGCCAGCAGCTTGGGGGGACTAGTTCTGTTAGAGCAGTTCTTC.